This T cell receptor beta chain was identified during a study of T cells in Graves' hyperthyroidism and ophthalmopathy. Study context: Peripheral blood specimens were obtained at initial diagnosis, prior to any treatment.

Graves' hyperthyroidism was deemed stable absent ophthalmopathy progression within 18 months. Using RNA transcripts as the source, TCR beta CDR3 regions were amplified. HTBI primers drove first-round RT-PCR of the TCR CDR3. TCRdb re-called the multiplex PCR reads with MiXCR, one entry per CDR3 protein. The sample lists roughly 420,000 distinct CDR3 sequences; roughly 14% were seen once. This clonotype was detected a few times. The germline V gene has CDR1 SGHTA and CDR2 FQGTGA. The V segment lost 5 bases and the J segment 7 bases; nucleotides outside the gene matches: 13. The CDR3 is made up of 15 amino acids.

The V and J genes are TRBV7-3 and TRBJ1-2, with 7 bases that match TRBD1. The origin of this receptor is a woman aged 18-35 years with Graves' hyperthyroidism. Sequencing used blood. CDR3: CASSPLAGGESGYTF. CDR3 nucleotide sequence: TGTGCCAGCAGCCCACTTGCAGGGGGAGAATCTGGCTACACCTTC.